A single sample gave rise to the 20 T cell receptor beta chains below, sequenced in a study of neurological immune-mediated disorders. MiXCR, run by TCRdb on the 5' RACE reads, gives a single entry per CDR3 protein. Here the sample spans 50,000 to 60,000 distinct CDR3 sequences, about 4.2% being singletons. The specimen was CD4+ T cells from blood. The receptors originated from a woman aged 40 to 50 with multiple sclerosis.

This clonotype was seen many times. The chain employs TRBV5-1 and TRBJ1-1; 7 positions match TRBD1. The CDR3 totals 14 residues. J was trimmed by 4 bases and V by 5 bases; bases with no gene match: 8. Germline V CDR1 and CDR2: SGHRS, YFSETQ. The CDR3 spells CASRPNPGGTEAFF. The CDR3, as DNA: TGCGCCAGCAGACCGAACCCAGGGGGCACTGAAGCTTTCTTT.

This clonotype was seen many times. J is TRBJ1-1 and V is TRBV3-1; tentatively, D is TRBD1 (5 bases). This CDR3 contains 13 residues. Germline-derived CDR1 and CDR2 are LGHDT and YNNKEL (reference sequence). Trimming left V 5 bases short and J 11 bases short, with 18 bases between. This CDR3 reads CASSDGTDSGAFF. The CDR3 DNA is TGTGCCAGCAGCGACGGGACCGACTCAGGGGCTTTCTTT.

This clonotype was found many times. The genes are TRBV9 and TRBJ2-2; 7 bases are shared with TRBD2. The junction had 11 bases not matched to a gene; V was cut back by 4 bases and J by 5 bases. CDR3 length: 16 residues. CDR1 and CDR2 from the germline V gene are SGDLS and YYNGEE. This CDR3 is CASSPRGSGGTGELFF. The DNA of the CDR3 is TGTGCCAGCAGCCCTAGGGGTTCCGGGGGGACCGGGGAGCTGTTTTTT.

This clonotype was seen a few times. The chain employs TRBV2 and TRBJ2-1; D is unclear. From germline, CDR1 is SNHLY and CDR2 FYNNEI. Trimming left V 6 bases short and J 10 bases short, with 7 bases between. The CDR3 extends over 10 amino acids. The CDR3 sequence: CASRLKEQFF. The CDR3 bases are TGTGCCAGCAGACTCAAGGAGCAGTTCTTC.

This clonotype was observed a handful of times. The chain joins TRBV10-1 to TRBJ2-3; no reliable D call. The germline gives CDR1 WNHNN, CDR2 SYGVQD (reference sequence). The V end was cut by 3 bases, the J end by 2 bases, with 9 bases between. This CDR3 has 14 residues. For the CDR3, the DNA is TGCGCCAGCAGTGACCTGGACGTCACAGATACGCAGTATTTT. As protein: CASSDLDVTDTQYF.

There are many counts of this clonotype. This CDR3 reads CASSRGTSNSQEQYF. Here the CDR3 DNA reads TGTGCCAGCAGCCGGGGGACCTCAAACTCGCAGGAGCAGTACTTC. This chain connects TRBV7-3 to TRBJ2-7; D may be TRBD2 (6 bases). The V and J ends lost 5 bases and 7 bases respectively, with 21 bases between them. The CDR3 has 15 residues. The germline V gene has CDR1 SGHTA and CDR2 FQGTGA.

This clonotype was counted ten times or more. The J gene is TRBJ2-3, the V gene TRBV20-1; D unresolved. V lost 6 bases and J 6 bases, leaving 10 bases between the germline ends. Germline assignment: CDR1 DFQATT and CDR2 SNEGSKA (reference sequence). The CDR3 covers 11 residues. CDR3 protein: CSAQSVDTQYF. CDR3 nucleotides: TGCAGTGCCCAATCGGTGGATACGCAGTATTTT.

This clonotype was seen at least ten times. This chain connects TRBV12-3 or TRBV12-4 to TRBJ1-1, with 7 bases matching TRBD1. This CDR3 is 16 amino acids long. With V trimmed by 7 bases and J by 3 bases, 14 bases remained unmatched. The CDR3 DNA reads TGTGCCAGCAAACAGTCCAACAGGGGAGGGTACACTGAAGCTTTCTTT. It is translated as CASKQSNRGGYTEAFF.

This clonotype was recorded at least ten times. This chain uses TRBV6-5 with TRBJ2-2; possibly TRBD1 for D (5 bases). The CDR3 is made up of 17 amino acids. Germline CDR1 is MNHEY and CDR2 is SVGAGI. V gave up 4 bases and J gave up 5 bases, with 20 bases separating them. CDR3 nucleotides: TGTGCCAGCAGTTCCCCAGGGATCGGCGGTTTGACCGGGGAGCTGTTTTTT. This sequence encodes CASSSPGIGGLTGELFF.

This clonotype was detected ten times or more. The rearrangement links TRBV5-1 to TRBJ1-2; 10 positions match TRBD1. Germline V gene lookup returns CDR1 SGHRS and CDR2 YFSETQ. The CDR3 extends over 15 amino acids. Trimming cost V 4 bases and J 4 bases; bases outside gene matches: 7. In DNA, the CDR3 is TGCGCCAGCAGCGCGGGGACAGGGGTCGGCTATGGCTACACCTTC. It specifies CASSAGTGVGYGYTF. The complete variable domain, with remaining parts taken from reference TRBV5-1 and TRBJ1-2, reads KAGVTQTPRYLIKTRGQQVTLSCSPISGHRSVSWYQQTPGQGLQFLFEYFSETQRNKGNFPGRFSGRQFSNSRSEMNVSTLELGDSALYLCASSAGTGVGYGYTFGSGTRLTVV.

This clonotype was seen many times. The chain links TRBV6-2 or TRBV6-3 to TRBJ2-2; D is possibly TRBD2 (5 bases). Trimming removed 2 bases at V and 7 bases at J, with 8 bases between. Per germline, CDR1 MNHEY and CDR2 SVGEGT. The CDR3 loop spans 13 amino acids. The CDR3 is CASSYEGIGELFF. In nucleotides, the CDR3 is TGTGCCAGCAGTTACGAGGGTATCGGGGAGCTGTTTTTT.

The sample holds one count of this clonotype. The J gene is TRBJ1-2, the V gene TRBV5-1; D is uncertain. The CDR3 length is 14 residues. The germline V gene encodes CDR1 SGHRS and CDR2 YFSETQ. V dropped 5 bases and J dropped 2 bases, with 13 bases sitting between them. This chain's CDR3 is CASRMQTDNYGYTF. CDR3 DNA: TGCGCCAGCAGAATGCAAACGGACAACTATGGCTACACCTTC.

Many counts were recorded for this clonotype. The chain carries TRBV6-6 and TRBJ1-6; D might be TRBD1 (5 bases). CDR3 length equals 15 residues. V was shortened by 6 bases and J by 9 bases, with 18 bases between the two germline ends. The germline gives CDR1 MNHNY, CDR2 SVGAGI (reference sequence). Here the CDR3 reads CASRISSGLRSPLHF. CDR3 in DNA: TGTGCCAGCAGAATTTCTTCAGGGCTCCGTTCACCCCTCCACTTT.

This clonotype was picked up many times. V usage is TRBV20-1 and J usage is TRBJ2-1; tentatively, D is TRBD1 or TRBD2 (5 bases each). Germline CDR1 and CDR2: DFQATT and SNEGSKA (reference sequence). This CDR3 is 13 amino acids long. The V and J ends lost 6 bases and 9 bases respectively, with 18 bases between them. The CDR3 loop is CSATPGRLPEQFF. As DNA, the CDR3 is TGCAGTGCCACCCCGGGGCGCCTTCCTGAGCAGTTCTTC.

Ten or more counts support this clonotype. This chain connects TRBV5-1 to TRBJ2-1; D is possibly TRBD1 (5 bases). Per germline, CDR1 SGHRS and CDR2 YFSETQ. The V end was cut by 5 bases, the J end by 4 bases, with 13 bases between. CDR3 length equals 14 residues. The CDR3 is CASRGLTVYNEQFF. The CDR3 nucleotides read TGCGCCAGCAGAGGCCTGACAGTATACAATGAGCAGTTCTTC.

This clonotype was seen ten or more times. The chain uses TRBV20-1 and TRBJ2-5, with 12 bases matching TRBD2. Germline V gene data show CDR1 as DFQATT and CDR2 as SNEGSKA (reference sequence). The CDR3 totals 13 residues. V shed 5 bases, J shed 3 bases, and the junction held 1 base outside the gene matches. The CDR3 region is CSAWTSGKETQYF. The DNA of the CDR3 is TGCAGTGCTTGGACTAGCGGGAAAGAGACCCAGTACTTC.

Ten or more counts support this clonotype. The chain is built from TRBV11-2 and TRBJ1-1, with D unclear. V was clipped by 5 bases and J by 4 bases, with 14 bases between them. The CDR3 spans 14 residues. Germline CDR1 and CDR2: SGHAT and FQNNGV. CDR3 loop: CASSPRALGTEAFF. The CDR3 region has the DNA TGTGCCAGCAGCCCCCGGGCCTTGGGCACTGAAGCTTTCTTT.

This clonotype has a count of ten or more. V usage is TRBV10-3 and J usage is TRBJ2-3; 7 bases match TRBD1. V was pared by 3 bases and J by 2 bases, with 8 bases of the junction left unmatched. Germline V gives CDR1 ENHRY, CDR2 SYGVKD. The CDR3 totals 16 residues. The CDR3 DNA reads as TGTGCCATCAGTGAAACCGGGACAGCCCTCACAGATACGCAGTATTTT. Translating gives CAISETGTALTDTQYF.

Ten or more counts support this clonotype. The gene calls are TRBV7-3 and TRBJ2-1; D may match TRBD1 or TRBD2 (5 bases each). The CDR3 is made up of 14 amino acids. Germline V gives CDR1 SGHTA, CDR2 FQGTGA. The V end was cut by 5 bases, the J end by 6 bases, with 14 bases between. The CDR3 loop reads CASSHNRGLNEQFF. The CDR3 coding sequence is TGTGCCAGCAGCCACAACCGGGGCCTCAATGAGCAGTTCTTC.

This clonotype showed up many times. This sequence joins TRBV12-3 or TRBV12-4 and TRBJ1-4; no reliable D call. The CDR3 sequence is 12 residues long. V was shortened by 7 bases and J by 4 bases, with 7 bases between the two germline ends. The CDR3 sequence is CASTDFNEKLFF. The CDR3 region has the DNA TGTGCCAGCACCGACTTTAATGAAAAACTGTTTTTT.